This T cell receptor beta chain comes out of a study of T cells in Graves' hyperthyroidism and ophthalmopathy. Study-wide results and limits: Within blood appeared most thyroid clonotypes that had expanded above 0.001.

Ophthalmopathy patients showed a Clinical Activity Score of at least 3, NOSPECS grade of at least 4 and duration under 3 months. Orbital computed tomography, thyroid ultrasound, serum thyroxine and TRAb, and clinical symptoms together informed the diagnoses. Germline lookup yields CDR1 LNHDA and CDR2 SQIVND (reference sequence). With 6 bases clipped from V and 6 bases from J, the junction kept 16 bases outside the gene matches. There are 18 residues in the CDR3. Amplified TCR beta CDR3 regions came from RNA transcripts. The study used the HTBI primer set for a first-round RT-PCR of the TCR CDR3. TCRdb reanalysed the multiplex PCR reads using MiXCR and keeps one entry per CDR3 protein. The data show around 620,000 distinct CDR3 sequences, approximately 15% seen once. This clonotype was counted many times. Its antigen is unknown.

Specimen: blood. The clonotype was recovered from a woman aged 18-35 years with Graves' ophthalmopathy. The chain joins TRBV19 to TRBJ2-7, with 14 bases aligning to TRBD2. The CDR3 here is CASSSRLAGLAGGSEQYF. The CDR3 DNA is TGTGCCAGTAGCTCCCGACTTGCTGGACTAGCGGGAGGAAGCGAGCAGTACTTC.